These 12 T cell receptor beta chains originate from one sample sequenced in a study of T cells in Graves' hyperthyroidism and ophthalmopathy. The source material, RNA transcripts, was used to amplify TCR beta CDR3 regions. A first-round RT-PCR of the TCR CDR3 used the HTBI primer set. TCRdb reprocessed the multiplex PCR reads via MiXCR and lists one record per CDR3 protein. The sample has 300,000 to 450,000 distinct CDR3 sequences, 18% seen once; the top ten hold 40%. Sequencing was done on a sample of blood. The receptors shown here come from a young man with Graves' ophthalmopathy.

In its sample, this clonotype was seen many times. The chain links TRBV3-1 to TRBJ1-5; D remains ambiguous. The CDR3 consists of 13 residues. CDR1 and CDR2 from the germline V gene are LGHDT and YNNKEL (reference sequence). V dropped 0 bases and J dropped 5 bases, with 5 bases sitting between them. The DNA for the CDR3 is TGTGCCAGCAGCCAAGACGGGGATCAGCCCCAGCATTTT. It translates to CASSQDGDQPQHF.

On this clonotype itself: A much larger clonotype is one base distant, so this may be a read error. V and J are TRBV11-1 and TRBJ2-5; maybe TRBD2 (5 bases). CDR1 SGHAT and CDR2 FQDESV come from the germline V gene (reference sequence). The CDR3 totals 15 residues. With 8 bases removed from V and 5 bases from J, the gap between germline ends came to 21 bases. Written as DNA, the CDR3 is TGTGCCAGCGGCCCCGGCACTGGATGGAGGGAGACCCAGTACTTC. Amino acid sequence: CASGPGTGWRETQYF.

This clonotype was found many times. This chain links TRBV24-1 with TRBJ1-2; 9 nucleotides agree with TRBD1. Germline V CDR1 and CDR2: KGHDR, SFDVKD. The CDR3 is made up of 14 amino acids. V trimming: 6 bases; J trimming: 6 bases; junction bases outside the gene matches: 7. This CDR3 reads CATSMPGQGNGYTF. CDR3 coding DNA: TGTGCCACCAGTATGCCGGGACAGGGAAATGGCTACACCTTC.

The CDR3 region is CAIRKESENTGELFF. The CDR3 nucleotides are TGTGCCATCAGGAAGGAATCAGAAAACACCGGGGAGCTGTTTTTT. The chain carries TRBV10-3 and TRBJ2-2; D uncertain. The CDR3 is 15 amino acids. Germline CDR1 is ENHRY and CDR2 is SYGVKD. V was trimmed by 6 bases and J by 2 bases, leaving 13 bases between them.

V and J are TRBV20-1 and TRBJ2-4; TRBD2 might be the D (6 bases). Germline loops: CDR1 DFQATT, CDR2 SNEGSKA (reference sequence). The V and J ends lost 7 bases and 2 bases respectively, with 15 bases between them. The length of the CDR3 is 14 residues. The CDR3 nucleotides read TGCAGTGTCAAAATGGGGGGAACCAAAAACATTCAGTACTTC. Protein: CSVKMGGTKNIQYF.

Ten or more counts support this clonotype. The CDR3 DNA reads as TGTGCCAGCAGCTTAGGGCAGGGAGGGAACGAGCAGTACTTC. Translated: CASSLGQGGNEQYF. This chain joins TRBV13 and TRBJ2-7; 7 bases are a match to TRBD2. Germline V gives CDR1 PRHDT, CDR2 FYEKMQ (reference sequence). Germline trimming cut 0 bases from V and 5 bases from J; bases unmatched to any gene: 4. This CDR3 is built from 14 residues.

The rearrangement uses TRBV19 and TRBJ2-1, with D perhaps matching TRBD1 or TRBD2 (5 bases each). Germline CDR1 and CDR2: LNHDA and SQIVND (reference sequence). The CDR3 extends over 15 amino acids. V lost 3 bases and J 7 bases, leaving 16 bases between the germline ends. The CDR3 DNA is TGTGCCAGTAGTATCGGGGCAGCGGTGGTGAATGAGCAGTTCTTC. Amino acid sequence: CASSIGAAVVNEQFF.

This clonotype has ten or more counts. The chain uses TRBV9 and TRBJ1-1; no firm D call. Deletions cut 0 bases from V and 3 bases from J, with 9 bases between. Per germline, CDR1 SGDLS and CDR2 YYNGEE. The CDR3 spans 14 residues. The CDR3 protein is CASSVEHRDTEAFF. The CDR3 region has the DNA TGTGCCAGCAGCGTAGAGCACAGAGACACTGAAGCTTTCTTT.

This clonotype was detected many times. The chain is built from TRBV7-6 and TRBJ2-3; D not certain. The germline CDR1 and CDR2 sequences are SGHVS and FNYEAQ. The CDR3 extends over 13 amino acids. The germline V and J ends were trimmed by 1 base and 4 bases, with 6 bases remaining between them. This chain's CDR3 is CASSLGSPDTQYF. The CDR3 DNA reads TGTGCCAGCAGCTTAGGGAGCCCAGATACGCAGTATTTT. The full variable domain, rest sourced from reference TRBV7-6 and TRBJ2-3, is GAGVSQSPRYKVTKRGQDVALRCDPISGHVSLYWYRQALGQGPEFLTYFNYEAQQDKSGLPNDRFSAERPEGSISTLTIQRTEQRDSAMYRCASSLGSPDTQYFGPGTRLTVL.

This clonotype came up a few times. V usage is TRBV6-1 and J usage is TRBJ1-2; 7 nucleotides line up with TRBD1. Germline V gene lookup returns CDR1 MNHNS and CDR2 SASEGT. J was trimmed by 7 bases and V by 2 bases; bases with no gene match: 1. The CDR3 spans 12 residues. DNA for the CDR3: TGTGCCAGCAGTGAAACAGGGGCTGGCTACACCTTC. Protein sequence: CASSETGAGYTF.

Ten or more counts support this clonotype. The CDR3 protein is CASSQLGGAINQPQHF. CDR3 in DNA: TGTGCCAGCAGCCAATTGGGGGGGGCTATCAATCAGCCCCAGCATTTT. The J gene is TRBJ1-5, the V gene TRBV7-2, with a weak D call TRBD1 (6 bases). The CDR3 has 16 residues. Germline V CDR1 and CDR2: SGHTA, FQGNSA. Trimming removed 5 bases at V and 3 bases at J, with 17 bases between.

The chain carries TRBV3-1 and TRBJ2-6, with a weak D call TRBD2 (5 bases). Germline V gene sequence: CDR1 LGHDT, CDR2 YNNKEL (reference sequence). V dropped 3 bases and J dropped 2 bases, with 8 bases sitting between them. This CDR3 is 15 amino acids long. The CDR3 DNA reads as TGTGCCAGCAGCCATTCCGGGGCTGGGGCCAACGTCCTGACTTTC. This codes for CASSHSGAGANVLTF.